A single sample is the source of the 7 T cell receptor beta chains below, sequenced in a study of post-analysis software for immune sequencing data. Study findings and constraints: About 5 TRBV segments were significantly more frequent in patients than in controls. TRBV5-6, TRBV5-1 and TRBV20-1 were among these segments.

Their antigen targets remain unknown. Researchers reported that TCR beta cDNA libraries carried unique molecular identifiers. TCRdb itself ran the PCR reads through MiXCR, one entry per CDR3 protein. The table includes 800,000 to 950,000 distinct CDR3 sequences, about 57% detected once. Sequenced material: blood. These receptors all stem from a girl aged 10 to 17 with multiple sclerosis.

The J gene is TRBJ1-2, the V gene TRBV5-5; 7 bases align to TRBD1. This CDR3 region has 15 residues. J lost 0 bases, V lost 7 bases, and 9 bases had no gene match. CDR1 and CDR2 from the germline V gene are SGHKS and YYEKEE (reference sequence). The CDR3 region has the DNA TGTGCCAGCGTTCCTCGGCAGGGGGCTAACTATGGCTACACCTTC. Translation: CASVPRQGANYGYTF.

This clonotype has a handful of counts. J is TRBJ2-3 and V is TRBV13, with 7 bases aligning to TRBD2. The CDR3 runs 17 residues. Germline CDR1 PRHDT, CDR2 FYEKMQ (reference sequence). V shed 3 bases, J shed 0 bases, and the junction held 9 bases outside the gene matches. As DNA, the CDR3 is TGTGCCAGCAGCTTCTACCGAGCGGGAATTAGCACAGATACGCAGTATTTT. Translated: CASSFYRAGISTDTQYF.

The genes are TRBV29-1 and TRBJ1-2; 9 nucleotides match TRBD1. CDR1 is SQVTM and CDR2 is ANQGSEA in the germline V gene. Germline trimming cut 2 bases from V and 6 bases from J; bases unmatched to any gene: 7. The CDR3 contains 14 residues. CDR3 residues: CSVEPGQGENGYTF. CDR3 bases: TGCAGCGTTGAACCGGGACAGGGAGAAAATGGCTACACCTTC.

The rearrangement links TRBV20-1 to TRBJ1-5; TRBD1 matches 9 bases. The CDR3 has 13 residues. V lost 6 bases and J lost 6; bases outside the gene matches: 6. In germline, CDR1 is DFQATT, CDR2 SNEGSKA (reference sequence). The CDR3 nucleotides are TGCAGTGCCCCGGGACAGGGAACTCAGCCCCAGCATTTT. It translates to CSAPGQGTQPQHF.

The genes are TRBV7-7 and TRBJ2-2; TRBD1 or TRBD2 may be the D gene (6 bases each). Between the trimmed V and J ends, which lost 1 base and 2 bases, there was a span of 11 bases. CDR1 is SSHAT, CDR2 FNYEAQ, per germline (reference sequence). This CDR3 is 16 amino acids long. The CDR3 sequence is CASSLGRGQNTGELFF. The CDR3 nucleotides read TGTGCCAGCAGCTTAGGACGGGGGCAAAACACCGGGGAGCTGTTTTTT. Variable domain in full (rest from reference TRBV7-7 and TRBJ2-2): GAGVSQSPRYKVTKRGQDVTLRCDPISSHATLYWYQQALGQGPEFLTYFNYEAQPDKSGLPSDRFSAERPEGSISTLTIQRTEQRDSAMYRCASSLGRGQNTGELFFGEGSRLTVL.

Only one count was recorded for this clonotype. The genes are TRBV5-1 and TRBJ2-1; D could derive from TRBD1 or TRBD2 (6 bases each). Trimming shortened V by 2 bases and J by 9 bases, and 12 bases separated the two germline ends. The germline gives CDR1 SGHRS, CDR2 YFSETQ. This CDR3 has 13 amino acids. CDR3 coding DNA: TGCGCCAGCAGCTTACTAGAGGGGGGTGAGCAGTTCTTC. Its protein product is CASSLLEGGEQFF.

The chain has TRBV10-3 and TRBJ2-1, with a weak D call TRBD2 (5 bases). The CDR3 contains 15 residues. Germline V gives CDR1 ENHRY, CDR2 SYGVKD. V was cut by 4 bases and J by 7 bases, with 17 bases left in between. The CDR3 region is CAISGAPATGNEQFF. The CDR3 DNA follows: TGTGCCATCAGTGGAGCTCCTGCGACGGGGAATGAGCAGTTCTTC.